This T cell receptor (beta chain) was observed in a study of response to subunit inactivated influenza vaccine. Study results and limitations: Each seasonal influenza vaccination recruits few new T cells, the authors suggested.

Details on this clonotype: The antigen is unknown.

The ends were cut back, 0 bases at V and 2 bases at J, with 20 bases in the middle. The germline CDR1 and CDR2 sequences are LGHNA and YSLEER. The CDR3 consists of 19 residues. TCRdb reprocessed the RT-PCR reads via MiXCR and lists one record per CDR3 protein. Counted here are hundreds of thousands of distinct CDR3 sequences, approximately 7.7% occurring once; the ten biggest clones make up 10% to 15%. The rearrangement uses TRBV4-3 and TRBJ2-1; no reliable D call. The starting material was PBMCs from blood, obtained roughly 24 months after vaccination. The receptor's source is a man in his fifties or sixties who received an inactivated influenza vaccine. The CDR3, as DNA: TGCGCCAGCAGCCAAGATAGATCGAGAGGCCTATGGACCTACAATGAGCAGTTCTTC. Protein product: CASSQDRSRGLWTYNEQFF.